The text below deals with one T cell receptor (beta chain). What it binds is unknown. The CDR3 is made up of 17 amino acids. Deletions cut 4 bases from V and 2 bases from J, with 18 bases between. Germline V gene data show CDR1 as SGHDT and CDR2 as YYEEEE. This sample was taken from a study of cytomegalovirus exposure and HLA in healthy donors. Study-level results: Presence/absence analysis assumed near-uniform sequencing depth across donors.

Both 60 Vbeta primers and 13 Jbeta primers went into the PCR. Libraries were prepared by immunoSEQ multiplex PCR; TCRdb keeps only in-frame clonotypes and omits some of them. Here the sample spans about 100,000 clones, under 80% being singletons. Sequenced: PBMCs. This clonotype was obtained from a woman in her 50s in good health and CMV-seropositive. V and J are TRBV5-6 and TRBJ2-2, with a tentative D call TRBD2 (6 bases). The CDR3 DNA reads TGTGCCAGCAGCGCGGGACCGCTCCCTTTTAACACCGGGGAGCTGTTTTTT. Translating it yields CASSAGPLPFNTGELFF.